Listed below are T cell receptor beta chains from one sample, sequenced in a study of cytomegalovirus exposure and HLA in healthy donors. Only in-frame clones appear in the TCRdb table, and some are missing; sequencing was by immunoSEQ multiplex PCR. This repertoire includes about 120,000 clones. The sample taken for sequencing was PBMCs. The receptors were sampled from a woman between 35 and 50 years old in good health and CMV-seropositive. Each CDR3 is given with its conserved first and last residue.

TRBJ2-7	TRBV5-4	CASSLGGRAEQYF
TRBJ2-5	TRBV6-1	CASSGRLGSYQETQYF
TRBJ2-3	TRBV7-8	CASSPRGTSGSTDTQYF
TRBJ1-5	TRBV10-1	CASLDWEKCNQPQHF
TRBJ1-2	TRBV27	CASSYRAFGDYGYTF
TRBJ2-3	TRBV18	CASSPAGTGRTDTQYF
TRBJ2-6	TRBV6-4	CASSDSSGEGANVLTF
TRBJ2-7	TRBV5-1	CASDSGSGRVVNEQYF
TRBJ2-7	TRBV5-1	CASSLRDRGHEQYF
TRBJ1-2	TRBV4-3	CASSQEVRGGGYTF
TRBJ2-7	TRBV30	CAWSLGQGDEQYF
TRBJ2-2	TRBV5-1	CASSLAPAGGPGGELFF
TRBJ1-1	TRBV7-9	CASSLEGSNTEAFF
TRBJ2-7	TRBV6-1	CASSAGGNSYEQYF
TRBJ2-5	TRBV7-8	CASSPRPEGETQYF
TRBJ1-1	TRBV29-1	CSVETGGANTEAFF
TRBJ1-1	TRBV29-1	CSGLDRGLSMNTEAFF
TRBJ1-5	TRBV2	CASSRGMDQPQHF
TRBJ2-7	TRBV7-8	CASSYTIRPRADRYEQYF
TRBJ2-2	TRBV10-3	CALSGANTGELFF
TRBJ2-2	TRBV1	CTSSPRTSSTGELFF
TRBJ2-2	TRBV2	CASGGRRDRASNTGELFF
TRBJ2-1	TRBV5-1	CASNPLAESSYNEQFF
TRBJ2-3	TRBV11-3	CASSLNQADTQYF
TRBJ2-3	TRBV11-2	CASSWPGGRLGADTQYF
TRBJ1-6	TRBV4-1	CASSQGGRLNSPLHF